The sequence of this T cell receptor beta chain was determined in a study of OX40 agonist ivuxolimab in advanced cancers. Clones were read by immunoSEQ multiplex PCR, and TCRdb kept only the in-frame ones, dropping some. Seen here are roughly 66,000 clones, roughly 87% observed once, and the top ten hold 2.5%. This clone rates as large. This specimen consisted of CD4+ or CD8+ T cells sorted from blood, obtained in a trial of the OX40 agonist ivuxolimab. This TCR derives from an adult with an advanced solid tumor such as melanoma, head and neck, liver or kidney cancer.

The DNA for the CDR3 is TGCGCCAGCAGCCAAGAACGATTCACCGGGGAGCTGTTTTTT. It codes for CASSQERFTGELFF. The V gene is TRBV4-1, the J gene TRBJ2-2, with D unclear. The CDR3 contains 14 residues. In germline, CDR1 is MGHRA, CDR2 YSYEKL. V lost 0 bases and J 4 bases, leaving 6 bases between the germline ends.